Listed below are T cell receptor beta chains from one sample, sequenced in a study of identical twins. One entry per CDR3 protein, called by TCRdb with MiXCR from the 5' RACE reads. This sample has around 250,000 distinct CDR3 sequences, with about 13% found just once. The sample was also linked to a second study, of yellow fever vaccine responses in identical twins.

The sample was memory (CD45RO+) T cells sorted from blood. The receptors come from a woman between 18 and 29 years old in good health. The CDR3 runs from the conserved cysteine through the conserved F or W.

j_gene,v_gene,CDR3aa
TRBJ2-7,TRBV12-3/TRBV12-4,CASSQADEQYF
TRBJ2-2,TRBV12-3/TRBV12-4,CASNGQDRVGELFF
TRBJ1-1,TRBV12-3/TRBV12-4,CASSLSGENTEAFF
TRBJ2-3,TRBV12-3/TRBV12-4,CASSFLRDTQYF
TRBJ2-7,TRBV3-1,CASSQESPPPQKFYEQYF
TRBJ2-5,TRBV2,CASSRDSIQETQYF
TRBJ2-1,TRBV20-1,CSAAGLAGYNEQFF
TRBJ1-2,TRBV4-2,CASSQAAGGNYGYTF
TRBJ2-3,TRBV24-1,CATSDPSGGVIDTQYF
TRBJ2-2,TRBV7-6,CASSWNPGLAAGELFF
TRBJ2-3,TRBV18,CASSPRRLDPAIVDTQYF
TRBJ2-7,TRBV6-5,CASSLAVSSYEQYF
TRBJ2-7,TRBV15,CATSIGQNSYEQYF
TRBJ2-3,TRBV3-1,CASSQFRGGLDTQYF